These T cell receptor beta chains were read from a single sample in a study of blood T cell repertoires in COVID-19. The data were produced by immunoSEQ multiplex PCR, yet TCRdb's version contains in-frame clones alone and is incomplete. The sample carries roughly 140,000 clones, roughly 84% recorded once. The sequenced material came from peripheral blood. The receptors here all came from a woman between 45 and 60 years old in a cohort sampled during active or convalescent COVID-19. Both conserved end residues are part of each CDR3. D genes are given only for firm matches. Not every row has a clone size; where given, it reads once, few, many or a size class.

clone_size	v_call	d_call	j_call	cdr3_nt	cdr3_aa
-	TRBV12-5	-	TRBJ1-1	TGTGCTAGTGGTTTAAATAACAGCCCGAACACTGAAGCTTTCTTT	CASGLNNSPNTEAFF
-	TRBV5-1	-	TRBJ2-3	TGCGCCAGTAAGACAGGTAGCACAGATACGCAGTATTTT	CASKTGSTDTQYF
-	TRBV4-1	TRBD1	TRBJ1-4	TGCGCCAGCAGCCCGACATGGACAGGGGGCTTTGAAAAACTGTTTTTT	CASSPTWTGGFEKLFF
-	TRBV19	-	TRBJ1-5	TGTGCCAGTAGATACAGAAGCAATCAGCCCCAGCATTTT	CASRYRSNQPQHF
-	TRBV4-1	TRBD2	TRBJ2-3	TGCGCCAGCAGCCAAATAGCGGGGGGCACAGATACGCAGTATTTT	CASSQIAGGTDTQYF
-	TRBV6-1	-	TRBJ2-1	TGTGCCAGCAGTGAGGGCTCAGGGTTTTCTCATGAGCAGTTCTTC	CASSEGSGFSHEQFF
few	TRBV7-3	-	TRBJ2-2	TGTGCCAGCAGCCCACAGGGTAATGTGGACACCGGGGAGCTGTTTTTT	CASSPQGNVDTGELFF
-	TRBV6-6	-	TRBJ1-2	TGTGCCAGCAGCCTCTCGACGGGAGGGTATGGCTACACCTTC	CASSLSTGGYGYTF
-	TRBV2	-	TRBJ1-4	TGTGCCAGCAGTGAAGGGCGGAGCCGAGCAACTAATGAAAAACTGTTTTTT	CASSEGRSRATNEKLFF
-	TRBV7-2	TRBD2	TRBJ2-2	TGTGCCAGCAGCCTTACGCAGCGGGGGGGCCCCGGGGAGCTGTTTTTT	CASSLTQRGGPGELFF
once	TRBV2	TRBD1	TRBJ2-7	TGTGCCAGCAGAGGGACAGGGATCAACGAGCAGTACTTC	CASRGTGINEQYF
-	TRBV11-2	-	TRBJ1-3	TGTGCCAGCAGACGGACTAGGGGTTCTGGAAACACCATATATTTT	CASRRTRGSGNTIYF
-	TRBV9	TRBD2	TRBJ2-5	TGTGCCAGCAGCCCCCGGCTTGCGGGGGGGCGGGAGACCCAGTACTTC	CASSPRLAGGRETQYF
-	TRBV7-8	-	TRBJ2-7	TGTGCCAGCAGCTTCTCAGGGGGGAGCTACGAGCAGTACTTC	CASSFSGGSYEQYF
once	TRBV30	TRBD1	TRBJ2-7	TGTGCCTGGAGACAGGGGTATAGTTACGAGCAGTACTTC	CAWRQGYSYEQYF